This TCR beta chain was documented in a study of blood T cell repertoires in COVID-19. Study information: PBMCs, B-cell-depleted T cells, or T cells provided the cDNA or gDNA that made up the material.

Original methodology: Cell counts per sample came from amplifying reference gene primers. Profiled with immunoSEQ multiplex PCR; TCRdb holds only in-frame clones, not every one. V, J and clone size are those of that table, while D and trimming were read from the DNA. The repertoire holds 180,000 or so clones, with about 90% as singletons. This CDR3 contains 13 residues. The V end lost 3 bases, the J end lost 2 bases, and 8 bases lay between the germline ends. Per the germline V gene, CDR1 is SGHRS and CDR2 is YFSETQ. The sequencing sample was made of PBMCs or T cells enriched from blood (not recorded which). The chain combines TRBV5-1 with TRBJ1-2, with D unresolved. This sequence was found in a human donor with acute COVID-19. The donor label of this sample is uncertain. Here the CDR3 DNA reads TGCGCCAGCAGCTCCAGTTCAAACTATGGCTACACCTTC. Protein: CASSSSSNYGYTF.